This T cell receptor beta chain was profiled in a study of cytomegalovirus exposure and HLA in healthy donors. Data came from immunoSEQ multiplex PCR; TCRdb stores just in-frame clones and leaves some out. The sample holds almost 70,000 clones, over 90% seen once. Trimming cost V 0 bases and J 0 bases, with 9 bases left between them. The germline V gene has CDR1 MGHRA and CDR2 YSYEKL. CDR3 length equals 16 residues. This TCR was sampled from a young woman in good health and CMV-seropositive. This chain links TRBV4-1 with TRBJ2-1, with D maybe TRBD2 (6 bases). The material sequenced was PBMCs. The CDR3 DNA reads as TGCGCCAGCAGCCAAGATAGCGGCAGCTCCTACAATGAGCAGTTCTTC. Amino acids: CASSQDSGSSYNEQFF.